This TCR beta chain was observed in a study of neoadjuvant anti-PD-1 for oral cavity cancer (dated by TCRdb to about 2021). With regard to the full study: Three to four biweekly doses of nivolumab at 3 mg/kg were mostly administered to patients before curative-intent surgical resection. A fourth nivolumab dose was given around day 43 to patients without progression, and definitive surgical resection was performed in those patients on days 50-56. Under RECIST 1.1, patients with complete response, partial response or stable disease were classed as responders, and patients with progression were classed as non-responders. A 33% response rate was observed in the parent correlative cohort, in which about a dozen patients were included.

Overall results and qualifications from the work: Only a few patients per response group were included in the TCR analyses, and the authors called for validation in larger cohorts. After neoadjuvant nivolumab, non-responders showed significantly higher T cell clonality (Gini index) in PBMCs than responders did. Higher pretreatment blood Treg/Th17 ratios correlated with higher pretreatment blood TCRbeta clonality and lower post-treatment tumor TCRbeta clonality.

For deep sequencing, each PBMC sample was run in six replicates, with libraries mostly built from 400 to 500 ng of input genomic DNA. TCRbeta libraries were prepared with the immunoSEQ hsTCRbeta kit according to the manufacturer's instructions. The completed libraries were mixed into a single pool at 3 nM, then sequenced with an Illumina NovaSeq 6000 S4 flow cell. As for the original processing: Raw data preprocessing and quality control were performed with the immunoSEQ Analyzer. The analysis was limited to productive rearrangements, and each clonotype was defined by a unique CDR3 amino acid sequence. Repertoire clonality was estimated as the Gini-Simpson index, which was computed with the R package tcR. Student's t test was used to compare Gini indices, while Pearson correlation assessed associations with tumor size change. TCRdb stores this immuneACCESS table with in-frame sequences only. Part of the clones is absent; in the studies checked, under half of the shortfall reflects unresolved V genes, and no reason is known for the rest. V and J calls plus clone size are reproduced from that table; the DNA served to infer D and trimming. Counted in this sample were 68,000 or so clones; roughly 81% of them appeared once. The ten largest clonotypes hold 3% to 3.5% of the sample.

According to the study, the label for this sample's time point signals: after neoadjuvant nivolumab, at surgical resection. Patients were newly diagnosed with stage II-IVA oral cavity squamous cell carcinoma and had received no prior systemic or radiation treatment. The cohort consisted of patients with HPV-negative, locally advanced oral cavity squamous cell carcinoma. No culture maintenance or expansion was done, as the peripheral blood mononuclear cells went straight to analysis. The samples were drawn from a longitudinal correlative study tied to a single-arm phase II trial testing neoadjuvant nivolumab in oral cavity squamous cell carcinoma. Subject-matched pre- and post-treatment PBMCs and tumors from three responders and three non-responders were subjected to genomic DNA-based TCRbeta sequencing. Peripheral blood mononuclear cells were collected once before nivolumab treatment and again after treatment, at the time of surgery. The Maxwell RSC DNA from Cells kit was used to extract genomic DNA from PBMCs.

Worth noting for this clone: This clone's antigen is unknown. Per-base qualities were not stored, and no clone one base away is much larger.

The CDR3 starts with the cysteine, ends with the phenylalanine, and has 14 residues. Just the 42-base CDR3 DNA is kept, in frame starting at base 1. V loses 2 bases of germline sequence and J loses 3 bases, and the interval between the two ends is 10 bases. The germline V gene supplies CDR1 KGHSH and CDR2 LQKENI. This receptor was taken from a person between 35 and 79 years old with oral cavity squamous cell carcinoma. The source was PBMCs, collected after nivolumab (anti-PD-1) treatment. In this chain, TRBV18 is recombined with TRBJ1-2, with no confident D gene call. The CDR3 loop reads CASSPGAADYGYTF. The DNA reads TGTGCCAGCTCACCAGGAGCAGCCGACTATGGCTACACCTTC.